The entry that follows covers one T cell receptor beta chain sequence. This record comes from a study of T-cell reconstitution after alpha-beta-depleted transplantation in children. Preparing the TCRbeta library involved the use of unique molecular identifiers. TCRdb called the PCR reads again in MiXCR, with one record for every CDR3 protein. The sample shows 350,000 to 400,000 distinct CDR3 sequences, about an eighth of them seen only once. The TCR sequence derives from a human donor who donated a stem cell graft to a child with Fanconi anemia. The specimen comprised PBMCs, sampled from the stem cell graft.

CDR3 in DNA: TGCGCCAGCAGCTTGGGTGGGGCAGGCTCCGAGCAGTACGTC. Amino acids: CASSLGGAGSEQYV. This sequence joins TRBV5-1 and TRBJ2-7, with D perhaps TRBD1 (5 bases). Germline CDR1 and CDR2: SGHRS and YFSETQ. V was clipped by 0 bases and J by 6 bases, with 13 bases between them. The CDR3 spans 14 residues.